A single sample gave rise to the 27 T cell receptor beta chains below, sequenced in a study of tumor-infiltrating lymphocytes in primary liver carcinoma. Total RNA (roughly 540 ng) served as template for TCR beta cDNA synthesis primed by a constant-region primer. For TCR beta, libraries were produced by three nested multiplex PCR rounds using slightly modified ARM-PCR. The study ran its first two PCR rounds for roughly 10 cycles each, using TRBV1-TRBV30 forward primers and a C-beta reverse primer. TCRdb redid the calling of the multiplex PCR reads with MiXCR, one entry per CDR3 protein. The sample yields roughly 100,000 distinct CDR3 sequences, about four fifths seen once. Starting material for RNA and DNA co-extraction consisted of about 17-34 mg of unsorted bulk tissue. The sequencing input was liver tumor tissue from sampling region 3. Specified subset: tumor region T3, left-lateral pole. The origin of the receptors is a man aged 35-49 years with primary liver carcinoma and hepatitis B virus infection.

About this clonotype: Lacking the conserved final phenylalanine or tryptophan, this CDR3 likely reflects a read error. The chain couples TRBV4-3 to TRBJ2-6; no clear D. This CDR3 has 14 residues. V lost 1 base and J 7 bases, leaving 8 bases between the germline ends. The V gene's germline CDR1 is LGHNA and CDR2 YSLEER. The CDR3 DNA is TGCGCCAGCAGCCAAGGTGGGGAAGCCAACGTCCTGACTTAC. It encodes CASSQGGEANVLTY.

Regarding this clonotype: Mismatch with germline at one junction end may stem from a read error. CDR3 sequence reads: CASSLEAVSGGIYEQCF. The CDR3 DNA reads TGTGCGAGTAGCTTGGAGGCGGTCTCAGGGGGGATCTACGAGCAGTGCTTC. V is TRBV5-4 and J is TRBJ2-7; TRBD1 might be the D (7 bases). From germline, CDR1 is SGHNT and CDR2 YYREEE (reference sequence). CDR3 size: 17 residues.

This clonotype was seen repeatedly, ten times or more. The V call is TRBV7-9, the J call TRBJ2-7; D might be TRBD2 (6 bases). In germline, CDR1 is SEHNR, CDR2 FQNEAQ (reference sequence). The CDR3 is made up of 15 amino acids. The V gene lost 1 base and the J gene lost 6 bases, with 16 bases spanning the gap. The CDR3 bases are TGTGCCAGCAGCTTAGACGGCGGTGGCGGGGTCGAGCAGTACTTC. It yields the protein CASSLDGGGGVEQYF.

J is TRBJ1-2 and V is TRBV6-5; possible D gene TRBD1, 6 bases. Trimming took 8 bases from V and 4 from J, leaving 26 bases between them. The germline CDR1 and CDR2 sequences are MNHEY and SVGAGI. This CDR3 has 17 amino acids. CDR3 loop: CASEGGPGDRFGYGYTF. CDR3 in DNA: TGTGCCAGCGAGGGGGGACCGGGGGATCGATTCGGCTATGGCTACACCTTC.

This clonotype was recorded a few times. The chain has TRBV29-1 and TRBJ2-5; maybe TRBD2 (5 bases). The V gene lost 3 bases and the J gene lost 4 bases, with 12 bases spanning the gap. Per germline, CDR1 SQVTM and CDR2 ANQGSEA. The CDR3 spans 13 residues. The CDR3 loop reads CSVEGGPGETQYF. CDR3 in DNA: TGCAGCGTTGAGGGCGGGCCCGGAGAGACCCAGTACTTC.

Remarks on this clonotype: Because it lacks the conserved phenylalanine or tryptophan at the end, this CDR3 is likely a read error. The chain recombines TRBV10-3 with TRBJ2-7, with D perhaps matching TRBD2 (6 bases). The CDR3 sequence is 13 residues long. With 7 bases removed from V and 3 bases from J, the gap between germline ends came to 13 bases. CDR1 is ENHRY, CDR2 SYGVKD, per germline. This CDR3 is CAITPGLGYEQYI. CDR3 coding DNA: TGTGCCATCACCCCGGGACTGGGCTACGAGCAGTACATC.

Regarding this clonotype: Compared with germline, one end of the junction differs, possibly owing to a read error. The V call is TRBV29-1, the J call TRBJ2-2, with a possible D match to TRBD1 (6 bases). Germline loops: CDR1 SQVTM, CDR2 ANQGSEA. The CDR3 covers 14 residues. CDR3 bases: TGCAGCAGTGCGACAGGCAGTGGCACCGGGGAACTGTTTTTT. This codes for CSSATGSGTGELFF.

On this clonotype itself: One base away lies a much larger clone, so this may be a sequencing read error. This chain connects TRBV7-9 to TRBJ2-6; D remains unclear. The CDR3 consists of 13 residues. Looked up from germline, CDR1 is SEHNR and CDR2 is FQNEAQ (reference sequence). Deletions cut 6 bases from V and 4 bases from J, with 7 bases between. CDR3 in amino acids: CASSLPGANVLTF. Here the CDR3 DNA reads TGTGCCAGCAGTCTCCCAGGGGCCAACGTCCTGACTTTC.

The genes are TRBV7-3 and TRBJ2-5, with no clear D. Germline assignment: CDR1 SGHTA and CDR2 FQGTGA. V lost 6 bases and J lost 5, with 16 bases in between. This CDR3 region has 14 residues. In DNA form, the CDR3 reads TGTGCCAGCAGTTTACAAGGGAACTATGAGACCCAGTACTTC. Translation: CASSLQGNYETQYF.

With respect to this clonotype: The germline gene is not matched at one end of the junction; a read error may be the cause. V is TRBV6-5 and J is TRBJ2-5; 7 positions match TRBD2. The CDR3 contains 15 residues. CDR1 and CDR2 (germline): MNHEY, SVGAGI. CDR3 residues: CASSYSTGREEAQYF. CDR3 sequence (DNA): TGTGCCAGCAGTTACTCGACGGGGAGGGAAGAGGCCCAATACTTC.

As regards this clonotype: Without the conserved terminal phenylalanine or tryptophan, this CDR3 likely stems from a read error. This sequence joins TRBV7-3 and TRBJ2-7; 7 bases map to TRBD2. The CDR3 loop spans 15 amino acids. Germline loops: CDR1 SGHTA, CDR2 FQGTGA. The CDR3 DNA reads as TGTCCCAGCAGCTTAACGGGCGGGAGCTTTGGCGAGCAGTACTAC. Protein sequence: CPSSLTGGSFGEQYY.

The chain joins TRBV12-3 or TRBV12-4 to TRBJ2-1, with TRBD2 identical over 10 bases. CDR3 length: 16 amino acids. J gave up 10 bases and V 6 bases, and 15 bases lay outside the gene matches. The CDR3 DNA reads as TGTGCCAGCAGCCTTCTAGGGAGCGGGAGGGAAAAAGAGCAGTTCTTC. Translation gives CASSLLGSGREKEQFF.

On this clonotype: An end of the junction does not agree with germline; a read error may underlie this. This sequence joins TRBV5-6 and TRBJ2-3; the D gene could be TRBD1 or TRBD2 (5 bases each). Germline V CDR1 and CDR2: SGHDT, YYEEEE. CDR3 length equals 14 residues. The CDR3 sequence is CANSQQEATDTQYF. CDR3 in DNA: TGTGCCAACAGCCAACAGGAGGCAACAGATACGCAGTATTTT. The full variable domain, its missing parts supplied by reference TRBV5-6 and TRBJ2-3, is DAGVTQSPTHLIKTRGQQVTLRCSPKSGHDTVSWYQQALGQGPQFIFQYYEEEERQRGNFPDRFSGHQFPNYSSELNVNALLLGDSALYLCANSQQEATDTQYFGPGTRLTVL.

This clonotype was counted ten times or more. V is TRBV6-1 and J is TRBJ1-1, with no clear D. The CDR3 extends over 12 amino acids. Between the trimmed V and J ends, which lost 5 bases and 0 bases, there was a span of 4 bases. CDR1 and CDR2 (germline): MNHNS, SASEGT. The CDR3 bases are TGTGCCAGCAGTATCCTGAACACTGAAGCTTTCTTT. It translates to CASSILNTEAFF.

Note on this clonotype: In this CDR3 the conserved last residue, phenylalanine or tryptophan, is missing, so a read error is likely. This sequence joins TRBV5-6 and TRBJ2-1; D is ambiguous. Germline V CDR1 and CDR2: SGHDT, YYEEEE. The CDR3 sequence is 17 residues long. CDR3 nucleotides: TGTGCCAGCAGCTTGGGACGGAGCCGCACTGGGTACAGTGAGCAGTTCATC. Residues: CASSLGRSRTGYSEQFI.

This clonotype was seen a handful of times. The J gene is TRBJ2-6, the V gene TRBV7-6; tentatively, D is TRBD2 (6 bases). Per the germline V gene, CDR1 is SGHVS and CDR2 is FNYEAQ. This CDR3 is built from 20 residues. Trimming removed 5 bases from V and 0 bases from J, with 23 bases in between. DNA of the CDR3: TGTGCCAGCAGCCCTTCGGGGACCTTTCCCGGGAGCTCTGGGGCCAACGTCCTGACTTTC. This gives the protein CASSPSGTFPGSSGANVLTF.

As to this clonotype: The junction shows a germline mismatch at one end, possibly a read error. The V and J genes are TRBV11-1 and TRBJ2-4; 13 positions agree with TRBD2. The CDR3 runs 17 residues. Per germline, CDR1 SGHAT and CDR2 FQDESV (reference sequence). CDR3 amino acids: CPSNFPGTSGTKHIPYF. The CDR3 DNA reads as TGTCCCAGCAACTTTCCCGGGACTAGCGGGACCAAACACATTCCGTACTTC.

As concerns this clonotype: Germline and junction disagree at one end, which may indicate a read error. This rearrangement joins TRBV5-1 to TRBJ2-3; no firm D call. Germline V lookup: CDR1 SGHRS, CDR2 YFSETQ. There are 16 residues in the CDR3. The CDR3 reads CASCLNGRVSTDTQYF. As DNA, the CDR3 is TGCGCCAGCTGCTTGAACGGTAGGGTAAGCACAGATACGCAGTATTTT.

On this clonotype itself: This CDR3 is missing its conserved last phenylalanine or tryptophan, likely due to a read error. V and J are TRBV11-3 and TRBJ2-1, with D uncertain. Trimming took off 1 base at V and 6 bases at J, with 10 bases between the two ends. The CDR3 is 14 residues long. Germline CDR1 reads SGHNT; CDR2 reads YENEEA. This chain's CDR3 is CASSLGVSSNEQFL. In DNA form, the CDR3 reads TGTGCCAGCAGCTTAGGCGTCTCTAGCAATGAGCAGTTCTTA.

To note about this clonotype: This CDR3 is missing its conserved last phenylalanine or tryptophan, likely due to a read error. The genes are TRBV24-1 and TRBJ2-1; a weak D match, TRBD1 (6 bases). The germline V gene has CDR1 KGHDR and CDR2 SFDVKD. This CDR3 comprises 15 residues. Here the CDR3 reads CATSDFYGTNNEQFV. As DNA, the CDR3 is TGTGCTACCAGTGATTTCTACGGGACAAACAATGAGCAGTTCGTC.

The chain links TRBV6-1 to TRBJ2-7; a weak D match, TRBD2 (5 bases). This CDR3 region has 13 residues. Per the germline V gene, CDR1 is MNHNS and CDR2 is SASEGT. The CDR3 bases are TGTACCAACACCGGCGGGTCCTCCTACGAGCAGTACTTC. Amino acids: CTNTGGSSYEQYF.

The rearrangement joins TRBV6-1 to TRBJ2-1, with D possibly TRBD1 on 5 matching bases. Germline values: CDR1 MNHNS, CDR2 SASEGT. Trimming cost V 4 bases and J 9 bases, with 13 bases left between them. This CDR3 has 13 amino acids. The CDR3 DNA reads as TGTGCCAGCAGTGTGACAGCACAGACTGAGCAGTTCTTC. It encodes CASSVTAQTEQFF.

The V call is TRBV27, the J call TRBJ2-1; no reliable D call. The V gene's germline CDR1 is MNHEY and CDR2 SMNVEV (reference sequence). The CDR3 length is 16 residues. The ends were cut back, 4 bases at V and 0 bases at J, with 13 bases in the middle. CDR3 region: CASSSISESSYNEQFF. CDR3 DNA: TGTGCCAGCAGTTCCATCAGCGAGAGCTCCTACAATGAGCAGTTCTTC.

Concerning this clonotype itself: The missing conserved phenylalanine or tryptophan at the end of this CDR3 makes a read error likely. The chain employs TRBV6-2 or TRBV6-3 and TRBJ2-7; D unclear. CDR3 size: 13 residues. Germline V lookup: CDR1 MNHEY, CDR2 SVGEGT. The CDR3 DNA is TGTGCTAGCAGTTTGGATGCTACCTACGAGCAGTACCTC. Residues: CASSLDATYEQYL.

A word on this clonotype: One end of the junction is discordant with germline, which a read error may explain. The chain combines TRBV4-3 with TRBJ2-7; D ambiguous. The CDR3 covers 14 residues. Germline V CDR1 and CDR2: LGHNA, YSLEER. The CDR3 DNA sequence: TGCGCCAACAGCCAAGATCAGGTCTCCTACGAGCAGTACTTC. The encoded protein is CANSQDQVSYEQYF.

Worth noting for this clonotype: Since no conserved phenylalanine or tryptophan closes the CDR3, a read error is the likely cause. The chain joins TRBV12-3 or TRBV12-4 to TRBJ2-3; maybe TRBD2 (6 bases). The length of the CDR3 is 14 residues. CDR3 protein: CASRPTGSGDMQYL. The CDR3 nucleotides read TGTGCCAGCAGGCCTACAGGCTCGGGGGATATGCAGTATCTT.

As regards this clonotype: One end of the junction does not line up with germline, which may come from a read error. The chain recombines TRBV11-2 with TRBJ2-5, with 7 bases identical to TRBD2. CDR1 is SGHAT and CDR2 is FQNNGV in the germline V gene. The CDR3 spans 15 residues. The CDR3 DNA is TGTGCCAGTAGCTTAGAGTCTAGCGGACAAGAGACCCAGTACTTC. This translates into CASSLESSGQETQYF. The full variable domain, in which reference TRBV11-2 and TRBJ2-5 provide the parts outside the CDR3, is EAGVAQSPRYKIIEKRQSVAFWCNPISGHATLYWYQQILGQGPKLLIQFQNNGVVDDSQLPKDRFSAERLKGVDSTLKIQPAKLEDSAVYLCASSLESSGQETQYFGPGTRLLVL.